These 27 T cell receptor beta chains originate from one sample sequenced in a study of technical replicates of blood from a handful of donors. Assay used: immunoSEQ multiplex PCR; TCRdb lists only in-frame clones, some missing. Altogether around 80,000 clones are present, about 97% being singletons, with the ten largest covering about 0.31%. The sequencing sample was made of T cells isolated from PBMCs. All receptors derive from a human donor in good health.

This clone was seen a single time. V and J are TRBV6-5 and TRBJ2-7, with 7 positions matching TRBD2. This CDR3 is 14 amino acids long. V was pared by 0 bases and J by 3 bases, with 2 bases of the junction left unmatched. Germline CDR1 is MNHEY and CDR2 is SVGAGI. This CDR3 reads CASSYSERGYEQYF. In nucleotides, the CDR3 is TGTGCCAGCAGTTACTCGGAGCGGGGCTACGAGCAGTACTTC.

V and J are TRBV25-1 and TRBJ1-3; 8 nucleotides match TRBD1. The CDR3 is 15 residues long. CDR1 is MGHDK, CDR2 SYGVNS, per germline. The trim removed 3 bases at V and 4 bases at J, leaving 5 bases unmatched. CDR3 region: CASSEGTGAGNTIYF. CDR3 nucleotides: TGTGCCAGCAGTGAGGGGACAGGAGCAGGAAACACCATATATTTT.

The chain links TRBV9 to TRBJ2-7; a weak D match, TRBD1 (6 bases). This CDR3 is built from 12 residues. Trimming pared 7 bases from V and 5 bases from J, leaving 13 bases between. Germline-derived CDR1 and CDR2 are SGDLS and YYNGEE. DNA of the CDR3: TGTGCCAGCGGCCTACAGGGAAACGAGCAGTACTTC. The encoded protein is CASGLQGNEQYF.

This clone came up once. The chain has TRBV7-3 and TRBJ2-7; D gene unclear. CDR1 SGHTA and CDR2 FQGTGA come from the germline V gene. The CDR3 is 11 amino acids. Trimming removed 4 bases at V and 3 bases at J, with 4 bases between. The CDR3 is CASSYYYEQYF. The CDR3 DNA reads TGTGCCAGCAGCTACTACTACGAGCAGTACTTC.

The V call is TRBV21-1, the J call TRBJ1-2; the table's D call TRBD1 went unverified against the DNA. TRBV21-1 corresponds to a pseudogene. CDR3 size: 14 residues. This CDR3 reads CATFRQGGNYGYTF. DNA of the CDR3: TGTGCCACCTTCAGACAGGGCGGTAACTATGGCTACACCTTC.

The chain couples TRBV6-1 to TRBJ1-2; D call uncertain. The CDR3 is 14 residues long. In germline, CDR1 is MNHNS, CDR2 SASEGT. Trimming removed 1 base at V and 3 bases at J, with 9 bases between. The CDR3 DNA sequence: TGTGCCAGCAGTGAAGATGGCGGCTACTATGGCTACACCTTC. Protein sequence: CASSEDGGYYGYTF.

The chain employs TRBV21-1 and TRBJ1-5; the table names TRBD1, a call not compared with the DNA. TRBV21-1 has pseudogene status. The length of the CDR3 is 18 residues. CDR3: CASSPWDRGSCKNQPQHF. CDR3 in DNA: TGTGCCAGCAGCCCTTGGGACAGGGGAAGTTGCAAGAATCAGCCCCAGCATTTT.

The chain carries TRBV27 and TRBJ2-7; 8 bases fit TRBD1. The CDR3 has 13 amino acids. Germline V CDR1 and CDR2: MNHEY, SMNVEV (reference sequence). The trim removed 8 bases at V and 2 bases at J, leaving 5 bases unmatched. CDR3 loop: CASSDRAAYEQYF. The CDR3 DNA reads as TGTGCCAGCTCGGACAGGGCAGCCTACGAGCAGTACTTC.

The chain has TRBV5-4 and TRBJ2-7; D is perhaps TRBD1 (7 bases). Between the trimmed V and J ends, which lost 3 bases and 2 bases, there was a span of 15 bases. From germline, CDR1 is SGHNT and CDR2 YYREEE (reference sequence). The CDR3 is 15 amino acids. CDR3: CASSSSGGLTYEQYF. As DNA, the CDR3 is TGTGCCAGCAGCTCTTCAGGGGGGCTTACCTACGAGCAGTACTTC.

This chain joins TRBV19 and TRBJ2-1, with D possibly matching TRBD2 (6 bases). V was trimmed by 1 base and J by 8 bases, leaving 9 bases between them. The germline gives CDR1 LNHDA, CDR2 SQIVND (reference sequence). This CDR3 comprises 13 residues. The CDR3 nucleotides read TGTGCCAGTAGTATAGTTCGCGGGGATGAGCAGTTCTTC. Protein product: CASSIVRGDEQFF.

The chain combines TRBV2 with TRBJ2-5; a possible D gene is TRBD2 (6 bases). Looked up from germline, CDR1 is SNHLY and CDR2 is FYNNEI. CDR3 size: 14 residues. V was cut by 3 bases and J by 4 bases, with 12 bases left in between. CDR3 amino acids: CASSDTDYGETQYF. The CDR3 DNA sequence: TGTGCCAGCAGTGATACGGACTATGGAGAGACCCAGTACTTC.

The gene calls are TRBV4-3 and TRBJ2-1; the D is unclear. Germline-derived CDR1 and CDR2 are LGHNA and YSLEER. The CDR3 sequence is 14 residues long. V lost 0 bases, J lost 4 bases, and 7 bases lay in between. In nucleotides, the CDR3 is TGCGCCAGCAGCCAAGAATCGGGTTACAATGAGCAGTTCTTC. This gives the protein CASSQESGYNEQFF.

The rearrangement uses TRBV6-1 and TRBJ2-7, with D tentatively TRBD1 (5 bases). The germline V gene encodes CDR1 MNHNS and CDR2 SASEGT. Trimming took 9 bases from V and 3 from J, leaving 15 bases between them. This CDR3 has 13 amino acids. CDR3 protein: CASEETTDYEQYF. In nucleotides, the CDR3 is TGTGCCAGTGAAGAAACGACAGACTACGAGCAGTACTTC.

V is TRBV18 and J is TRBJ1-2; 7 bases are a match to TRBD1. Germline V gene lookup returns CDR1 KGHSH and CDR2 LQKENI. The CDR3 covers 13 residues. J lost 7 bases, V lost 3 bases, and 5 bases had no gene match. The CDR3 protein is CASSPRDRPGYTF. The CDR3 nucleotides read TGTGCCAGCTCACCCCGGGACAGACCTGGCTACACCTTC.

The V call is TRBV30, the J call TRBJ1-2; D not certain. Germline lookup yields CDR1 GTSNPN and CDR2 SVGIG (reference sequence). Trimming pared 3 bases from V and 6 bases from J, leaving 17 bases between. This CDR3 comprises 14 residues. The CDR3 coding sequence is TGTGCCTGGAGGGAGGACGGGCTCTATGATGGCTACACCTTC. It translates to CAWREDGLYDGYTF.

The CDR3 protein is CASSLGGVRQPQHF. CDR3 nucleotide sequence: TGTGCCAGCAGTTTAGGGGGGGTGAGGCAGCCCCAGCATTTT. This sequence joins TRBV27 and TRBJ1-5, with a possible D match to TRBD1 (5 bases). This CDR3 is 14 amino acids long. Germline values: CDR1 MNHEY, CDR2 SMNVEV (reference sequence). V was shortened by 2 bases and J by 7 bases, with 12 bases between the two germline ends.

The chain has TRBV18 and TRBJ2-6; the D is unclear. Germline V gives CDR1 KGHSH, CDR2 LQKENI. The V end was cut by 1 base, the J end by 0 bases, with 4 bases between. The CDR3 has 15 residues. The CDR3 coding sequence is TGTGCCAGCTCACCACAGAGCTCTGGGGCCAACGTCCTGACTTTC. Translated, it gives CASSPQSSGANVLTF.

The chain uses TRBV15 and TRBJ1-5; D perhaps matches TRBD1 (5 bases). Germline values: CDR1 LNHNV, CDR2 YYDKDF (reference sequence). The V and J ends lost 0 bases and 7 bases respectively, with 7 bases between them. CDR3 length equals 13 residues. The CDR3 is CATSRDSGQPQHF. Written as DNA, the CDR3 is TGTGCCACCAGCAGAGATTCAGGGCAGCCCCAGCATTTT.

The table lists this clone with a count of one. CDR3 region: CASSEGSGRLNTQYF. As DNA, the CDR3 is TGTGCCAGCAGTGAAGGTAGCGGGAGGCTGAATACGCAGTATTTT. This chain joins TRBV6-1 and TRBJ2-3; TRBD2 matches at 10 bases. In germline, CDR1 is MNHNS, CDR2 SASEGT. This CDR3 has 15 amino acids. V was pared by 1 base and J by 7 bases, with 5 bases of the junction left unmatched.

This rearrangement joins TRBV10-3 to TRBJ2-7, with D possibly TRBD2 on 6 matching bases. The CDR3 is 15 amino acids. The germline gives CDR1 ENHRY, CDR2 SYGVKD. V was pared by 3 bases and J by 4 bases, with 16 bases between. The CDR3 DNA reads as TGTGCCATCAGTGAAATGGGGACTGCTATTTACGAGCAGTACTTC. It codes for CAISEMGTAIYEQYF.

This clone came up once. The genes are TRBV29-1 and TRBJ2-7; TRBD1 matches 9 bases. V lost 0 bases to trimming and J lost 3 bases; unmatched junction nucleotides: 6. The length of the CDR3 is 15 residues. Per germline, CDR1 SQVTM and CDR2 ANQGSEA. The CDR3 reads CSVEEGQGRGYEQYF. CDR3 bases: TGCAGCGTTGAAGAGGGACAGGGAAGAGGCTACGAGCAGTACTTC.

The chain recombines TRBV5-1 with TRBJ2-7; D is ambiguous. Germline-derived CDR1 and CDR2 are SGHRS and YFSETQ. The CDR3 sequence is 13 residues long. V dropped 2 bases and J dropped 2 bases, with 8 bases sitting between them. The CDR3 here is CASSFSETYEQYF. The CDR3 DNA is TGCGCCAGCAGCTTTAGTGAGACCTACGAGCAGTACTTC.

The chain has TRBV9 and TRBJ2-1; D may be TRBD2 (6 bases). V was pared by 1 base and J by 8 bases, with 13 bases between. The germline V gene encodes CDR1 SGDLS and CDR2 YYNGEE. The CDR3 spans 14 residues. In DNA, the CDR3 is TGTGCCAGCAGCGTATCCCAGGGAGGTGATGAGCAGTTCTTC. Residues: CASSVSQGGDEQFF.

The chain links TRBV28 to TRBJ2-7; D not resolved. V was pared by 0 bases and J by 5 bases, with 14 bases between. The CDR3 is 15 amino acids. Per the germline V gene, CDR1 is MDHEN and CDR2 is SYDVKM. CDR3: CASSLWVSHTDEQYF. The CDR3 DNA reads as TGTGCCAGCAGTTTATGGGTCTCGCACACCGACGAGCAGTACTTC.

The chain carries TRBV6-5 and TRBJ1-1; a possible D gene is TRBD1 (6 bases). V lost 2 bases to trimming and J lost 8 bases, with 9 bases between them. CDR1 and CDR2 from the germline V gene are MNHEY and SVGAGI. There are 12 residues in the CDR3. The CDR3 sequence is CASSYNRAEAFF. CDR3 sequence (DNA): TGTGCCAGCAGTTACAACAGGGCGGAAGCTTTCTTT.

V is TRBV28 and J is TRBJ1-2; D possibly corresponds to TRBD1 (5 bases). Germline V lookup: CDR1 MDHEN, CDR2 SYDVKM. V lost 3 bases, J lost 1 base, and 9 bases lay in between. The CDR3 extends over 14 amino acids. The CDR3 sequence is CASSFTGDNYGYTF. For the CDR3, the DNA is TGTGCCAGCAGTTTTACAGGCGATAACTATGGCTACACCTTC.

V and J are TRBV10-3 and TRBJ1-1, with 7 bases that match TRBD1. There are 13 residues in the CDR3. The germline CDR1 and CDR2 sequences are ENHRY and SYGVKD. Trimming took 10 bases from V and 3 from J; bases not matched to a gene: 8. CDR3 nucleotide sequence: TGTGCCACCGTAGGGACAGCTTACACTGAAGCTTTCTTT. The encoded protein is CATVGTAYTEAFF.